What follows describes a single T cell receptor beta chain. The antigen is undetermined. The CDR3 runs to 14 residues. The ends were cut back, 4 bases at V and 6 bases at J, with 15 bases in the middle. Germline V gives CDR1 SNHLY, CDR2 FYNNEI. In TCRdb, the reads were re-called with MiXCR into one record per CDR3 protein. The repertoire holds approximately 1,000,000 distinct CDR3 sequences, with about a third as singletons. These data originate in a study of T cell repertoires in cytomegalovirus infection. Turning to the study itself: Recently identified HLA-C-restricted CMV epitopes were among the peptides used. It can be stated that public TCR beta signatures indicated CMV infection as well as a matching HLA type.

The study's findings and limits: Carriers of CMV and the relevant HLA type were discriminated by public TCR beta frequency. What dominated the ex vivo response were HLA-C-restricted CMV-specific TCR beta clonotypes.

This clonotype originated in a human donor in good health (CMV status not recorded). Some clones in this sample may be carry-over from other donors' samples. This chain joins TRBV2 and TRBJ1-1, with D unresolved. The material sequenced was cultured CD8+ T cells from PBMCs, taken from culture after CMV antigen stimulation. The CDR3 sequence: CASSGAGGLAEAFF. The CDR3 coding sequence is TGTGCCAGCAGTGGGGCGGGAGGGCTCGCTGAAGCTTTCTTT.